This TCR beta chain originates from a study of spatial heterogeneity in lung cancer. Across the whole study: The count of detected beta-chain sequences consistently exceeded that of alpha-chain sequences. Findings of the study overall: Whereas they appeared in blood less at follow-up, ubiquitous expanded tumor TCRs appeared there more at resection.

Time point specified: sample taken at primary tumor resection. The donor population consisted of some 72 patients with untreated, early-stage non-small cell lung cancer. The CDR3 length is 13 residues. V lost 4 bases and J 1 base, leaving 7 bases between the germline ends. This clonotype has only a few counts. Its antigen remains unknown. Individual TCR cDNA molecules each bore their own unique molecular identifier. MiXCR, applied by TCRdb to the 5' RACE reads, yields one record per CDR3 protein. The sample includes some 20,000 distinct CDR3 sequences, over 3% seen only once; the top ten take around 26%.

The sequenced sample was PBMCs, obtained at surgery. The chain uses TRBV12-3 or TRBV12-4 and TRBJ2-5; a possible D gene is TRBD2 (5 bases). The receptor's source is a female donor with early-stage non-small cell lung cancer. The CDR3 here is CASSSGIQETQYF. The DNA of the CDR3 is TGTGCCAGCAGTTCCGGGATCCAAGAGACCCAGTACTTC.